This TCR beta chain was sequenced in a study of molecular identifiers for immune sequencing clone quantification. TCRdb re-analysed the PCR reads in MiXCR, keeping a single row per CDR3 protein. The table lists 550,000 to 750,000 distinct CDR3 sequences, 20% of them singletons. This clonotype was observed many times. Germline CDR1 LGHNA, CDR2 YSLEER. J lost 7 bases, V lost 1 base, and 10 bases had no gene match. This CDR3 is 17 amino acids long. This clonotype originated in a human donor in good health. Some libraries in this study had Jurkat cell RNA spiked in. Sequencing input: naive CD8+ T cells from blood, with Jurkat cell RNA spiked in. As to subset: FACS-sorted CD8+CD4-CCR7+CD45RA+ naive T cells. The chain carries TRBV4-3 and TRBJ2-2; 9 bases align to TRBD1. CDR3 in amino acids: CASSQALGTGSNGELFF. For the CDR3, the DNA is TGCGCCAGCAGCCAAGCCCTCGGGACAGGGTCGAACGGGGAGCTGTTTTTT.